These 7 T cell receptor beta chains came from one sample sequenced in a study of blood T cell repertoires in COVID-19 (dated by TCRdb to the early 2020s). Libraries came from the immunoSEQ multiplex PCR assay. TCRdb provides this immuneACCESS table in a form limited to in-frame rearrangements. Some clones are lacking; in checked studies, under half of them reflect an unresolved V gene, and why the rest are absent is not known. A total of 250,000 to 350,000 clones appear in this sample, approximately 91% of them only once. The ten largest clones capture around 2% of the sample. Sequenced input: peripheral blood. Receptors were obtained from a woman under 40 with COVID-19, enrolled during active disease.

This sequence joins TRBV7-2 and TRBJ2-1; 7 bases are shared with TRBD2. CDR1 and CDR2 (germline): SGHTA, FQGNSA. Trimming took 2 bases from V and 3 from J; bases not matched to a gene: 7. The CDR3 totals 16 residues. Here the CDR3 reads CASSLSSGFNYNEQFF. The CDR3 nucleotides are TGTGCCAGCAGCTTAAGTAGCGGGTTCAACTACAATGAGCAGTTCTTC.

The gene calls are TRBV7-6 and TRBJ1-3, with 9 bases matching TRBD1. There are 19 residues in the CDR3. The trim removed 5 bases at V and 0 bases at J, leaving 14 bases unmatched. CDR1 and CDR2 (germline): SGHVS, FNYEAQ. CDR3 loop: CASSKKVGQGPYSGNTIYF. In nucleotides, the CDR3 is TGTGCCAGCAGCAAAAAAGTGGGACAGGGTCCCTACTCTGGAAACACCATATATTTT.

The chain has TRBV3-1 (or the pseudogene TRBV3-2) and TRBJ2-7, with D possibly TRBD2 on 6 matching bases. Trimming pared 8 bases from V and 3 bases from J, leaving 17 bases between. The CDR3 has 14 amino acids. Per germline, CDR1 LGHDT and CDR2 YNNKEL (reference sequence). The CDR3 loop reads CASGRAGRGYEQYF. In DNA form, the CDR3 reads TGTGCCAGCGGAAGAGCGGGCCGGGGCTACGAGCAGTACTTC.

The table lists this clone with a few counts. The V gene is TRBV27, the J gene TRBJ2-7; TRBD2 is a possible D gene (5 bases). The CDR3 totals 16 residues. Germline CDR1 reads MNHEY; CDR2 reads SMNVEV (reference sequence). Trimming pared 7 bases from V and 6 bases from J, leaving 25 bases between. CDR3 DNA: TGTGCCAGCATCCTCACCTGGGCTAGCAGGTTTAGCGAGCAGTACTTC. It is translated as CASILTWASRFSEQYF.

This chain uses TRBV3-1 (or the pseudogene TRBV3-2) with TRBJ1-3; D gene unclear. Trimming took off 0 bases at V and 2 bases at J, with 8 bases between the two ends. Germline V gene lookup returns CDR1 LGHDT and CDR2 YNNKEL (reference sequence). The CDR3 has 15 amino acids. Here the CDR3 DNA reads TGTGCCAGCAGCCAAGACAGGCTTGCTGGAAACACCATATATTTT. Translating gives CASSQDRLAGNTIYF.

V is TRBV27 and J is TRBJ2-7; 11 bases are a match to TRBD2. V shed 5 bases and J 3 bases; nucleotides not matched to a gene: 6. Germline lookup yields CDR1 MNHEY and CDR2 SMNVEV (reference sequence). CDR3 size: 15 residues. Here the CDR3 DNA reads TGTGCCAGCAGTCAAATAGCGGGAGGGCTCTACGAGCAGTACTTC. It is translated as CASSQIAGGLYEQYF.

The genes are TRBV5-6 and TRBJ2-5, with 8 bases that match TRBD1. Germline V gene lookup returns CDR1 SGHDT and CDR2 YYEEEE. Trimming at V came to 4 bases and at J to 4 bases, leaving 6 bases not matched to a gene. The length of the CDR3 is 14 residues. Here the CDR3 reads CASSSSGGRETQYF. The CDR3 DNA reads as TGTGCCAGCAGCAGTTCAGGGGGCAGAGAGACCCAGTACTTC.